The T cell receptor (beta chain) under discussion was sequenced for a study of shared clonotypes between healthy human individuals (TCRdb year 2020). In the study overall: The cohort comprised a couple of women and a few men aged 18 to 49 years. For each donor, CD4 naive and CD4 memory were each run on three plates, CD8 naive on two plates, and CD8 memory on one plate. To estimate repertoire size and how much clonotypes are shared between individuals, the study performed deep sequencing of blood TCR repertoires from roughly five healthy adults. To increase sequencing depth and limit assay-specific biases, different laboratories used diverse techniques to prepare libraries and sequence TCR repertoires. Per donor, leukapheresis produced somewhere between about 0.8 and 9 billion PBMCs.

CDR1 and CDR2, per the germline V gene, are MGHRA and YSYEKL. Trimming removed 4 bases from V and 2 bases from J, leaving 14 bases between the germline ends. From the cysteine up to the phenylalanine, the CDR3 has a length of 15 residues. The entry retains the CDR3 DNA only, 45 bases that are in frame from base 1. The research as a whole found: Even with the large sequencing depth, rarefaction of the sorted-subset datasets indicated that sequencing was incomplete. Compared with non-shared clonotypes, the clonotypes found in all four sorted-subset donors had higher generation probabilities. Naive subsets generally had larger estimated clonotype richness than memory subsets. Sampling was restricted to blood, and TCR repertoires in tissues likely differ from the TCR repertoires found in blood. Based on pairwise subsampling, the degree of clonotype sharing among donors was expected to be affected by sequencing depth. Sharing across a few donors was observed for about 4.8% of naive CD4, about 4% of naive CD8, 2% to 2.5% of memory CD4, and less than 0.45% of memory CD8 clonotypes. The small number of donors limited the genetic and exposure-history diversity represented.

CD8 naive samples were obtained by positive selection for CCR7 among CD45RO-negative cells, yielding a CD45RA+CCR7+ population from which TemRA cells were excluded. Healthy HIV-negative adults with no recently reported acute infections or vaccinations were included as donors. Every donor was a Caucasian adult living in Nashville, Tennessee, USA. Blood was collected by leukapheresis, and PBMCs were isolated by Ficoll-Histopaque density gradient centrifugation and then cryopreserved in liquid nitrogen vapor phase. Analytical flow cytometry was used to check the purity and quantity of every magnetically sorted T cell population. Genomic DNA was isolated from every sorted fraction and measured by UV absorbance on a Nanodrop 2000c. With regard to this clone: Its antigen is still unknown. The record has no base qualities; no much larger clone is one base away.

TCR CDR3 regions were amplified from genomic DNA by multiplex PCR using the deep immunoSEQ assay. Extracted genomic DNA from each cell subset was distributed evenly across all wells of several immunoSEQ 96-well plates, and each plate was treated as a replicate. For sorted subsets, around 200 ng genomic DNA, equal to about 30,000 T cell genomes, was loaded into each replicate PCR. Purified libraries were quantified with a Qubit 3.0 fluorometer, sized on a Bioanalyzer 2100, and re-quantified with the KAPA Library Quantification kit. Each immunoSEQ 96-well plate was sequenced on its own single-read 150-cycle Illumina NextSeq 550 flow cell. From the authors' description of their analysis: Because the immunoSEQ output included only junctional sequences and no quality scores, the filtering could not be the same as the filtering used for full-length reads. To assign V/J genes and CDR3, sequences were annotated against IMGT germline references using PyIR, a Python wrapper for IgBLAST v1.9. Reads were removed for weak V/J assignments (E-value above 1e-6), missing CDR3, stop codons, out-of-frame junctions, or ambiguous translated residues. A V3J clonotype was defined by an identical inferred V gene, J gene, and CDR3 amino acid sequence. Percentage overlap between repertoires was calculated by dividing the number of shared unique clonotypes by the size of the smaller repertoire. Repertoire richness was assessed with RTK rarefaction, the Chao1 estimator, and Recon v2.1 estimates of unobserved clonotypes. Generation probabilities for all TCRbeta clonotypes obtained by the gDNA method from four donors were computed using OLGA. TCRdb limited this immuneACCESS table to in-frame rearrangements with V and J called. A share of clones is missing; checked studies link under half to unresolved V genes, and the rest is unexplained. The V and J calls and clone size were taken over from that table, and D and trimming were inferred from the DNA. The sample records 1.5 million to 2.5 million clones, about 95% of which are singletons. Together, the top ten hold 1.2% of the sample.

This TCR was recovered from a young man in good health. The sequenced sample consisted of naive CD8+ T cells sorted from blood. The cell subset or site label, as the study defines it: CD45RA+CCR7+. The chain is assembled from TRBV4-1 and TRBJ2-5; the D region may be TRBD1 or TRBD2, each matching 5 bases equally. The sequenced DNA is TGCGCCAGCAGCCGGGAACCGGGGCCACAAGAGACCCAGTACTTC. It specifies CASSREPGPQETQYF.